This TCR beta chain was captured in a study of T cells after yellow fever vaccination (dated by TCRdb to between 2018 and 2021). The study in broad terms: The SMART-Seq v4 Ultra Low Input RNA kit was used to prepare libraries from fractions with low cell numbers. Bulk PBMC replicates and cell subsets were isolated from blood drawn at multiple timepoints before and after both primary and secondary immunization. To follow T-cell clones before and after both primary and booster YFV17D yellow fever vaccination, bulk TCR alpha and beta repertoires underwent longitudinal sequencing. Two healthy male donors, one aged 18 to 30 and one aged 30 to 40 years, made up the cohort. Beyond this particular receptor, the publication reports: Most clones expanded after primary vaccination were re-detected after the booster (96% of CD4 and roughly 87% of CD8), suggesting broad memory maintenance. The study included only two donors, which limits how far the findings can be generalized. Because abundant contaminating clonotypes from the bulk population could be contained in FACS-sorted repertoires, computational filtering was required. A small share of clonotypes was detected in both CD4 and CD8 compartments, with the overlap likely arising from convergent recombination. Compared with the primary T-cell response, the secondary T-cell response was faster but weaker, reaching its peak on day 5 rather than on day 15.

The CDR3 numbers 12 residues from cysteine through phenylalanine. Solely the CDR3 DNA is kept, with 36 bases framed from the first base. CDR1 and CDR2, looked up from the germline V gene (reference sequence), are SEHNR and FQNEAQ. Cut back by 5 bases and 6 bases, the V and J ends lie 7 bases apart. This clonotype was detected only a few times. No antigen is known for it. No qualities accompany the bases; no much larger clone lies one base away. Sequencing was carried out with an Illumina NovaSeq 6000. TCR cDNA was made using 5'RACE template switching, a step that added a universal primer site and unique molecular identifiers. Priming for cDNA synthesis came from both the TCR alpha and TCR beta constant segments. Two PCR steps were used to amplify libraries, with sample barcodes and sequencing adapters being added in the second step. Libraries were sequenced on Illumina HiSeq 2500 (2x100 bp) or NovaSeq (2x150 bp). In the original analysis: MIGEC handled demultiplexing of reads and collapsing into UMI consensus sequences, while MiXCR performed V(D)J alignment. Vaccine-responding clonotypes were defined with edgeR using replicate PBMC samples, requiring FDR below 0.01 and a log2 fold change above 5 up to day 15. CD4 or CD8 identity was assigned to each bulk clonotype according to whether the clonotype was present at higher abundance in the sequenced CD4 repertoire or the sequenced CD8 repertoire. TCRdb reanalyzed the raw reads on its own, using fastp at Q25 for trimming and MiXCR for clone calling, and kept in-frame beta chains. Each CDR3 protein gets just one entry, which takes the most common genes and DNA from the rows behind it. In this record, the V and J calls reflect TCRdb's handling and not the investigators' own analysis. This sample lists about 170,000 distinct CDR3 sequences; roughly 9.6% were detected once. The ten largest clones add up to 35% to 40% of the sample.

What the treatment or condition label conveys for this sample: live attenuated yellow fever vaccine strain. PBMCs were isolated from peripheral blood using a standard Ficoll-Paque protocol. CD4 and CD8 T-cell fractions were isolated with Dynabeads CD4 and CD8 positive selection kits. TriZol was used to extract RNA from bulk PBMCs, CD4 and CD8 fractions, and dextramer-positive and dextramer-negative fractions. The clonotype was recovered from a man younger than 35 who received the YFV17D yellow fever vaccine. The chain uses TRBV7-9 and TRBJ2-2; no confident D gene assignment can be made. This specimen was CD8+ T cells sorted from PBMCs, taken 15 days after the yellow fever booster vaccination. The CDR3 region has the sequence CASSGPPGELFF. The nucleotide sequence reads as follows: TGTGCCAGCAGCGGGCCTCCCGGGGAGCTGTTTTTT.